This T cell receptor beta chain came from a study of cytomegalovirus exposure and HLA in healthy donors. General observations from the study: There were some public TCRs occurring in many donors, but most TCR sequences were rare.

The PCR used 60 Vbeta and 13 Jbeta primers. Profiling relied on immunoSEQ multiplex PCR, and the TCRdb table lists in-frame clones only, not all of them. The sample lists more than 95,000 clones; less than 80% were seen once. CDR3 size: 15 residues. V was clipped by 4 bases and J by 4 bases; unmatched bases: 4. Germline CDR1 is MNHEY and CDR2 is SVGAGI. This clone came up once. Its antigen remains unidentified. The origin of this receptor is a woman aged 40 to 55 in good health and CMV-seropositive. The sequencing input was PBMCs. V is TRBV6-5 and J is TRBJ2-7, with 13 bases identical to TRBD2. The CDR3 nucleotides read TGTGCCAGCAGTTTCGGACTAGCGGGGGAATACGAGCAGTACTTC. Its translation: CASSFGLAGEYEQYF.